These T cell receptor beta chains were read from a single sample in a study of blood T cell repertoires in COVID-19. Libraries were prepared by immunoSEQ multiplex PCR; TCRdb keeps only in-frame clonotypes and omits some of them. There are under 250,000 clones in the sample; around 91% occur only once, and about 5% lies in the top ten. Sample: peripheral blood. The receptor set was obtained from a woman in her forties with acute or convalescent COVID-19. Both conserved end residues are part of each CDR3. D genes are given only for firm matches. Clone sizes are given selectively: once, few, many, or a class where the clone is expanded.

clone_size,j_call,d_call,v_call,cdr3_nt,cdr3_aa
once,TRBJ1-2,TRBD1,TRBV19,TGTGCCAGTAAACCGAAGACAGGGGGCAACTATGGCTACACCTTC,CASKPKTGGNYGYTF
.,TRBJ2-1,TRBD2,TRBV7-2,TGTGCCAGCAGCTTAATAGCGGGGGGTTACAATGAGCAGTTCTTC,CASSLIAGGYNEQFF
.,TRBJ1-6,TRBD1,TRBV19,TGTGCCAGTAGTTGGGACAGGGGGCGCGGTAATTCACCCCTCCACTTT,CASSWDRGRGNSPLHF
.,TRBJ1-2,.,TRBV21-1,TGTGCCAGCAGCAAAGCCGAGGAGCTGGGACAGTCTATACCCGATGGCTACACCTTC,CASSKAEELGQSIPDGYTF
.,TRBJ1-5,.,TRBV9,TGTGCCAGCAGCGAGGGGCTAGGAGCAGGGCAGCCCCAGCATTTT,CASSEGLGAGQPQHF
.,TRBJ1-4,.,TRBV10-2,TGCGCCAGCAGTGGGGGGCTGGGTGAAAAACTGTTTTTT,CASSGGLGEKLFF
.,TRBJ1-6,TRBD1,TRBV6-6,TGTGCCAGCAGTTACTCCGGGACAGATAATTCACCCCTCCACTTT,CASSYSGTDNSPLHF
.,TRBJ1-6,TRBD1,TRBV2,TGTGCCAGCAGCGCCGGGACAGGGGGTAATTCACCCCTCCACTTT,CASSAGTGGNSPLHF
.,TRBJ1-5,TRBD1,TRBV13,TGTGCCAGCAGCCCCGGACAGGGAAGGGAGCCCCAGCATTTT,CASSPGQGREPQHF
.,TRBJ1-2,.,TRBV6-1,TGTGCCAGCAGTGAAGACTGGGAGCCGGGGGGCTACACCTTC,CASSEDWEPGGYTF
.,TRBJ1-6,.,TRBV7-8,TGTGCCAGCAGCTTAGGTGGGTCAGGGGTCGTGTCACCCCTCCACTTT,CASSLGGSGVVSPLHF
.,TRBJ2-3,.,TRBV5-1,TGCGCCAGCAGCTTTACAGGGCATGCAGATACGCAGTATTTT,CASSFTGHADTQYF
once,TRBJ2-2,.,TRBV21-1,TGTGCCAGCAGCAAAGATCCGGCCCGTGGGGGCGTCAACACCGGGGAGCTGTTTTTT,CASSKDPARGGVNTGELFF
once,TRBJ1-1,.,TRBV5-4,TGTGCCAGCAGCGCGGGCCCGGGGACTGAAGCTTTCTTT,CASSAGPGTEAFF
.,TRBJ1-3,.,TRBV2,TGTGCCAGCAGTGGACAACCACCCTCTGGAAACACCATATATTTT,CASSGQPPSGNTIYF
.,TRBJ2-2,.,TRBV6-5,TGTGCCAGCAGGGGAGCTAGGGAGCTGTTTTTT,CASRGARELFF
.,TRBJ2-1,TRBD1,TRBV25-1,TGTGCCAGCAGTGAAGTAGGGGGCGAGCAGTTCTTC,CASSEVGGEQFF
once,TRBJ2-1,.,TRBV3-1/TRBV3-2,TGTGCCAGCAGCCAGAGCCCCCGACGCGGCTACAATGAGCAGTTCTTC,CASSQSPRRGYNEQFF
once,TRBJ1-3,TRBD1,TRBV7-2,TGTGCCAGCAGCTTTGGACAGGGGTCTGGAAACACCATATATTTT,CASSFGQGSGNTIYF
.,TRBJ2-5,TRBD1,TRBV24-1,TGTGCCACCAGCGGGGGCAGGGGGCTCGGGGAGACCCAGTACTTC,CATSGGRGLGETQYF
.,TRBJ2-3,.,TRBV4-1,TGCGCCAGCAGCCAGCCGGGACTCTCGACAGATACGCAGTATTTT,CASSQPGLSTDTQYF
.,TRBJ2-3,.,TRBV3-1/TRBV3-2,TGTGCCAGCAGCCAAGTGAGGGATACGCAGTATTTT,CASSQVRDTQYF
.,TRBJ2-6,TRBD1,TRBV29-1,TGCAGCGCTACAGGGGGCTCTGGGGCCAACGTCCTGACTTTC,CSATGGSGANVLTF
.,TRBJ1-2,.,TRBV14,TGTGCCAGCAGCCGCGGGGGATTTGGCTACACCTTC,CASSRGGFGYTF
.,TRBJ2-2,TRBD1,TRBV11-3,TGTGCCAGCAGCCCCAACAGGGGAAGCGCTCCCGGGGAGCTGTTTTTT,CASSPNRGSAPGELFF
once,TRBJ2-3,.,TRBV21-1,TGTGCCAGCAGCAAGTGGAACAGGGCGTCCCTGTTCACAGATACGCAGTATTTT,CASSKWNRASLFTDTQYF
.,TRBJ2-1,.,TRBV29-1,TGCAGCGTCGATTCAGTGGGGGGATATGAGCAGTTCTTC,CSVDSVGGYEQFF
once,TRBJ1-2,.,TRBV10-3,TGTGCCATCAGTGCGAGCTCCGGCAGGGCGGATGGCTACACCTTC,CAISASSGRADGYTF
few,TRBJ2-1,TRBD1,TRBV5-6,TGTGCCAGCAGCTTGGGGACAGGGGGCCCTCGGCCCTACAATGAGCAGTTCTTC,CASSLGTGGPRPYNEQFF
.,TRBJ1-1,.,TRBV2,TGTGCCAGCAGCTTAGGGAGGAACACTGAAGCTTTCTTT,CASSLGRNTEAFF
.,TRBJ1-2,.,TRBV7-9,TGTGCCAGCAGCTCCTCCGGGAGGGAAATATTTTCCTGGGATGGCTACACCTTC,CASSSSGREIFSWDGYTF
.,TRBJ2-3,.,TRBV18,TGTGCCAGCTCACCCGAGATAAACAGGGTCGGCGATACGCAGTATTTT,CASSPEINRVGDTQYF
.,TRBJ2-3,.,TRBV27,TGTGCCAGCCGTACGGGGGTCGGGGCGGATACGCAGTATTTT,CASRTGVGADTQYF
once,TRBJ1-1,.,TRBV10-3,TGTGCCATCAGTGATGGACTGAGCACTGAAGCTTTCTTT,CAISDGLSTEAFF
.,TRBJ1-6,.,TRBV19,TGTGCCAGTAGTATCAGGGCCGGGCCACCCCTCCACTTT,CASSIRAGPPLHF
.,TRBJ1-4,TRBD1,TRBV4-1,TGCGCCAGCAGCCAAGTTGTCCTCCGGGACAGGAATTTTGAAAAACTGTTTTTT,CASSQVVLRDRNFEKLFF
.,TRBJ2-1,.,TRBV19,TGTGCCAGTAGTATAGCGGCAGGGGAATACAATGAGCAGTTCTTC,CASSIAAGEYNEQFF
.,TRBJ1-2,.,TRBV2,TGTGCCAGCAGTGAAGAGAGGGGCTACACCTTC,CASSEERGYTF
once,TRBJ2-3,TRBD2,TRBV2,TGTGCCAGCAGTGAAGGTGGGGCGGGGGGCTATGGTACGCAGTATTTT,CASSEGGAGGYGTQYF
.,TRBJ1-2,.,TRBV5-5,TGTGCCAGCAGCTTGACGGGGAATGGCTACACCTTC,CASSLTGNGYTF